The present T cell receptor beta chain was sequenced within a study of chemoradiotherapy in HPV16-positive cancers. Regarding the study as a whole: Candidate HPV-specific clones and E7-related TCR motifs grew in tumor during treatment. For HPV16-positive patients, expanding HPV-responsive T cells associated with longer recurrence-free survival.

Trimming removed 2 bases from V and 6 bases from J, with 10 bases in between. The CDR3 has 13 amino acids. Germline loops: CDR1 KGHSH, CDR2 LQKENI. Data came from immunoSEQ multiplex PCR; TCRdb stores just in-frame clones and leaves some out. Of roughly 29,000 clones listed, roughly nine tenths are singletons. Remarks on this clone: Its antigen remains unknown.

This sequence originates from a human donor with HPV-associated anogenital cancer. The sample here was blood, taken from a patient who underwent chemoradiotherapy. The chain recombines TRBV18 with TRBJ1-1; TRBD1 is a possible D gene (5 bases). The CDR3 coding sequence is TGTGCCAGCTCACCAGGCAAGGGGTCTGAAGCTTTCTTT. It specifies CASSPGKGSEAFF.